Following are 12 T cell receptor beta chains from one sample sequenced in a study of CD8+ T cells in alopecia areata. On the basis of CD4, CD8alpha, NKG2D, NKG2ACE and other markers, pooled cutaneous lymph node cells were sorted. Sequencing relied on a cDNA template that was reverse transcribed from extracted RNA. Only in-frame clones appear in the TCRdb table, and some are missing; sequencing was by immunoSEQ multiplex PCR. This sample comprises 250,000 or so clones, none seen once only. The sample comprised CD4+ T cells sorted from a lymph node. These receptors originate from a C3H/HeJ mouse with alopecia areata. For this mouse line, the MHC haplotype is H2-k.

In regard to this clone: Gene labels here are mouse ones. From the germline J gene comes the end of the CDR3, since the read stops 4 residues before it. The V and J genes are TRBV16 and TRBJ2-5; 9 nucleotides agree with TRBD1. V was pared by 0 bases and J by 2 bases, with 9 bases of the junction left unmatched. Germline CDR1 SGHSA, CDR2 FRNQAP. The CDR3 totals 18 residues. The CDR3 reads CASSLDLGQGLSQDTQYF. CDR3 DNA (partial): TGTGCAAGCAGCTTAGATCTTGGACAGGGGCTCTCCCAAGAC.

On this clone: The listed genes are named as in mouse. The sequence runs out 4 residues before the end of the CDR3; the remainder is reconstructed from the germline J gene. The sample carries other DNA sequences with the same CDR3. This chain uses TRBV19 with TRBJ2-7; 11 nucleotides line up with TRBD2. CDR3 size: 15 residues. Germline V CDR1 and CDR2: FNHDT, SITEND (reference sequence). V lost 5 bases and J lost 3; bases outside the gene matches: 7. The CDR3 loop is CASSPPGTGGYEQYF. The CDR3 DNA, read in part, is TGTGCCAGCAGCCCACCCGGGACTGGGGGCTAT.

For this clone: Genes here carry mouse names. The read stops 4 residues short of the end of the CDR3; the missing end is completed from the germline J gene. The same CDR3 also results from other DNA sequences found in this sample. The chain employs TRBV1 and TRBJ1-1, with 8 bases fitting TRBD1. Per germline, CDR1 NSQYPW and CDR2 LRSPGD (reference sequence). CDR3 size: 15 residues. V shed 3 bases, J shed 0 bases, and the junction held 3 bases outside the gene matches. The part of the CDR3 DNA that was read is TGCACCTGCAGTGCCGGGACAGGAGCAAACACA. Translation gives CTCSAGTGANT. The entire CDR3 protein is CTCSAGTGANTEVFF.

This clone was observed a few times. Mouse germline and gene names are used. Sequencing ends 4 residues short of the CDR3 end; the germline J gene provides the rest. The same CDR3 is also encoded by other DNA sequences in this sample. The chain carries TRBV14 and TRBJ2-5; 7 nucleotides align to TRBD2. V dropped 3 bases and J dropped 0; count of bases not matched to a gene: 1. Germline CDR1 and CDR2: SGHDT and FRDEAV. The CDR3 is made up of 14 amino acids. The covered CDR3 bases are TGTGCCAGCAGTTCTGGGGGAAACCAAGAC. It is translated as CASSSGGNQD. The full-length CDR3 reads as CASSSGGNQDTQYF.

For this clone: All gene names here are mouse names. Sequencing ends 4 residues short of the CDR3 end; the germline J gene provides the rest. The chain is built from TRBV13-2 and TRBJ2-5; 9 nucleotides line up with TRBD2. After removal of 6 bases from V and 1 base from J, the junction contained 3 bases not matched to a gene. Germline CDR1 NNHNN, CDR2 SYGAGS (reference sequence). This CDR3 is 14 amino acids long. The CDR3 spells CASVRTGDQDTQYF. The CDR3 bases that were read are TGTGCCAGCGTCCGGACTGGGGACCAAGAC.

Points on this clone: Here the gene names and germline are mouse. The CDR3 end lies 4 residues beyond the end of the read and is filled in from the germline J gene. The chain couples TRBV17 to TRBJ2-1; 11 bases are a match to TRBD2. This CDR3 comprises 13 residues. The germline V gene has CDR1 MNHDT and CDR2 YYDKIL. The sequenced CDR3 bases are TGTGCTAGCAACTGGGGGGGCGGCGCT. Translated: CASNWGGGA. The complete CDR3 protein is CASNWGGGAEQFF.

This clone was seen a handful of times. Gene names follow the mouse nomenclature. The CDR3 end is not reached by the read, which stops 4 residues before it; the germline J gene fills it in. This chain links TRBV19 with TRBJ2-3; weak D call: TRBD1 (5 bases). Germline V lookup: CDR1 FNHDT, CDR2 SITEND (reference sequence). The CDR3 is made up of 13 amino acids. CDR3 protein: CASTLQGGETLYF. The covered CDR3 bases are TGTGCCAGCACCCTCCAGGGTGGAGAA.

For this clone: Gene names refer to mouse genes. Read coverage stops 4 residues before the CDR3 terminus; the germline J gene supplies the remainder. This sample also contains other DNA sequences that code for the same CDR3. The rearrangement links TRBV5 to TRBJ2-3; 8 bases align to TRBD2. This CDR3 has 15 amino acids. From germline, CDR1 is LGHNA and CDR2 YNLKQL (reference sequence). Trimming removed 4 bases from V and 2 bases from J; junction bases left unmatched: 5. The covered CDR3 bases are TGTGCCAGCAGCCCCCGACTGGGGTCTGCAGAA. Translating gives CASSPRLGSAE. The complete CDR3 sequence is CASSPRLGSAETLYF.

As concerns this clone: Any gene name here is a mouse gene name. The CDR3 is cut off 4 residues early in the read; its end comes from the germline J gene. V is TRBV13-2 and J is TRBJ2-3; 7 nucleotides line up with TRBD1. V gave up 6 bases and J gave up 0 bases; unmatched junction bases: 4. Germline V gives CDR1 NNHNN, CDR2 SYGAGS (reference sequence). The CDR3 contains 14 residues. CDR3 bases read: TGTGCCAGCGCCCGGGACAGTAGTGCAGAA. It encodes CASARDSSAE. From start to end, the CDR3 is CASARDSSAETLYF.

The sample holds a few counts of this clone. Genes here carry mouse names. The read gets to within 4 residues of the CDR3 end, and the germline J gene fills in the rest. The rearrangement uses TRBV2 and TRBJ2-1, with D possibly TRBD1 on 6 matching bases. Trimming removed 4 bases from V and 0 bases from J, with 7 bases in between. This CDR3 spans 14 amino acids. Germline V gene lookup returns CDR1 LGHNA and CDR2 YSYQKL. CDR3 DNA, as far as it was read: TGTGCCAGCAGCCGGACAGATAACTATGCT. Translated: CASSRTDNYA. The CDR3 in full is CASSRTDNYAEQFF.

In the case of this clone: All gene names here are mouse names. The sequenced fragment ends 4 residues before the CDR3 boundary, so the rest is inferred from the germline J gene. The chain recombines TRBV31 with TRBJ2-1, with TRBD1 matching over 10 bases. V dropped 5 bases and J dropped 5; count of bases not matched to a gene: 9. Germline V gene sequence: CDR1 GKSSPN, CDR2 SITVG. The CDR3 loop spans 15 amino acids. The CDR3 bases that were read are TGTGCCTGGGGGCCGGGACAGGGGCTGGATGCT. This translates into CAWGPGQGLDA. The complete CDR3 reads CAWGPGQGLDAEQFF.

This clone was seen a handful of times. The genes are named according to mouse. The CDR3: CASGDFWGDAETLYF. The covered CDR3 bases are TGTGCCAGCGGTGATTTCTGGGGGGATGCAGAA. This chain uses TRBV13-2 with TRBJ2-3; 8 bases match TRBD2. The missing CDR3 end, 4 residues past where the read stops, is filled in from the germline J gene. The CDR3 runs 15 residues. Germline trimming cut 1 base from V and 2 bases from J; bases unmatched to any gene: 3. Germline values: CDR1 NNHNN, CDR2 SYGAGS (reference sequence).